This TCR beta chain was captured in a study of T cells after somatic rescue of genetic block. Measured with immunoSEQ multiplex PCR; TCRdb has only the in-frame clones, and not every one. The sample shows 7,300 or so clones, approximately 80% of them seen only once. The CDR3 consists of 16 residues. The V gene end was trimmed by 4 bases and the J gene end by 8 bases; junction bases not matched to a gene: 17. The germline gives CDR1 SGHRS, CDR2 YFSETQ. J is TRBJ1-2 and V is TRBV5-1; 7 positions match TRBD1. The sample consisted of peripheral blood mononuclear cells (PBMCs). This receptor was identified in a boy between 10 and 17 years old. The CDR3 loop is CASSININRGLGGYTF. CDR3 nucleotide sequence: TGCGCCAGCAGCATAAATATTAACAGGGGCCTGGGGGGCTACACCTTC.